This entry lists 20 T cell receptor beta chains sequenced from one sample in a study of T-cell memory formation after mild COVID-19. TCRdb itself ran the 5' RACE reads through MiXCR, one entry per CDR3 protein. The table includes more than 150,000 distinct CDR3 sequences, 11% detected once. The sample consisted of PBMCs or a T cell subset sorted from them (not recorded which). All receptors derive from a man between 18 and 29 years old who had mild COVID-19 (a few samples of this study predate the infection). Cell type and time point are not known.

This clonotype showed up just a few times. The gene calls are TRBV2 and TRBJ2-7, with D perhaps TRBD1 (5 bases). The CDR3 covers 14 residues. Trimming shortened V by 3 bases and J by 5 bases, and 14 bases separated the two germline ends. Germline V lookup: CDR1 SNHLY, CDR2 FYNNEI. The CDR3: CASSDRAGRHEQYF. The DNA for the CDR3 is TGTGCCAGCAGTGATCGGGCAGGGCGTCACGAGCAGTACTTC.

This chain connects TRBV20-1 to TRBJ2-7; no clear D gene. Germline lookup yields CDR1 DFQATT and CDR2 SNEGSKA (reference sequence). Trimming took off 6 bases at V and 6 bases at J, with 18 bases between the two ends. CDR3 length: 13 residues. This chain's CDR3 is CSASRQVAGEQYV. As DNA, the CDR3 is TGCAGTGCCTCCCGTCAGGTGGCAGGCGAGCAGTACGTC.

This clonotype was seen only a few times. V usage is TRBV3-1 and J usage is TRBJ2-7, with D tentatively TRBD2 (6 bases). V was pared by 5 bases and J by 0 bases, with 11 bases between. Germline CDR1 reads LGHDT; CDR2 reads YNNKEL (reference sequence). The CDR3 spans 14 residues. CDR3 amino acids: CASSGDSRSYEQYF. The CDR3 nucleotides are TGTGCCAGCAGCGGGGACTCCCGCTCCTACGAGCAGTACTTC.

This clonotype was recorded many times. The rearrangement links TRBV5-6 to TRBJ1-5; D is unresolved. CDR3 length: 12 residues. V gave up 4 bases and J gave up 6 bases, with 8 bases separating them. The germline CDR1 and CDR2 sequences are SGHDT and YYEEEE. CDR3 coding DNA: TGTGCCAGCAGCACAACGAGTCAGCCCCAGCATTTT. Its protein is CASSTTSQPQHF.

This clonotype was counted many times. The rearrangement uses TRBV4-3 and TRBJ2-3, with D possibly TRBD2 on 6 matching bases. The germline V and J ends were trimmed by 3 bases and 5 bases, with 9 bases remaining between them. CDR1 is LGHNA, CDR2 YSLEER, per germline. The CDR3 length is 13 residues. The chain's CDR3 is CASSHVGRDTQYF. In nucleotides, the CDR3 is TGCGCCAGCAGCCATGTCGGGAGAGATACGCAGTATTTT.

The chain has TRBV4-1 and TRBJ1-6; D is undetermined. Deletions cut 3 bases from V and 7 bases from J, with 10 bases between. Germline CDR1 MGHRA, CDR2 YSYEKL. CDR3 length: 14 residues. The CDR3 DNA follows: TGCGCCAGCAGCCATCCTCTTAGGAATTCACCCCTCCACTTT. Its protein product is CASSHPLRNSPLHF.

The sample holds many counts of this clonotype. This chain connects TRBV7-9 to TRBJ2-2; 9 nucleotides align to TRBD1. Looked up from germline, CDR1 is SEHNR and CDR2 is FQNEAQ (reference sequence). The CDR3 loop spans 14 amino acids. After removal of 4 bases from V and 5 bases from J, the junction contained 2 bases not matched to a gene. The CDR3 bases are TGTGCCAGCAGCTGGGACAGGGTTACCGGGGAGCTGTTTTTT. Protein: CASSWDRVTGELFF.

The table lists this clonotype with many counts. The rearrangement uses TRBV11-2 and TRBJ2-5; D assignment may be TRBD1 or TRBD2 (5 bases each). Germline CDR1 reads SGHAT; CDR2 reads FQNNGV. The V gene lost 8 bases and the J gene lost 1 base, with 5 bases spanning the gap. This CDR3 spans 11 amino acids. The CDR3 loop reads CASGTQETQYF. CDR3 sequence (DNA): TGTGCCAGCGGGACCCAAGAGACCCAGTACTTC. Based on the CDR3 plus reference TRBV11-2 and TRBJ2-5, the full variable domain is EAGVAQSPRYKIIEKRQSVAFWCNPISGHATLYWYQQILGQGPKLLIQFQNNGVVDDSQLPKDRFSAERLKGVDSTLKIQPAKLEDSAVYLCASGTQETQYFGPGTRLLVL.

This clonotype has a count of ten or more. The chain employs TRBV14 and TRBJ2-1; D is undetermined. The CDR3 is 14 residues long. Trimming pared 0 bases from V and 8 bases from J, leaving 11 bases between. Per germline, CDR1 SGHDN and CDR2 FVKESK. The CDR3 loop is CASSQESRRDEQFF. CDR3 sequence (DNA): TGTGCCAGCAGCCAAGAGTCCAGAAGAGATGAGCAGTTCTTC.

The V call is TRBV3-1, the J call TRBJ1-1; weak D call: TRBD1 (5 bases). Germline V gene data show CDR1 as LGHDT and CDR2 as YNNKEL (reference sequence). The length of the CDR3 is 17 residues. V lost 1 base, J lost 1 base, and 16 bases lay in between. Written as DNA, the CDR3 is TGTGCCAGCAGCCAAGGACACAACAGGAGAGCGAACACTGAAGCTTTCTTT. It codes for CASSQGHNRRANTEAFF. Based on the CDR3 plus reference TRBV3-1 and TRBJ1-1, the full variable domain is DTAVSQTPKYLVTQMGNDKSIKCEQNLGHDTMYWYKQDSKKFLKIMFSYNNKELIINETVPNRFSPKSPDKAHLNLHINSLELGDSAVYFCASSQGHNRRANTEAFFGQGTRLTVV.

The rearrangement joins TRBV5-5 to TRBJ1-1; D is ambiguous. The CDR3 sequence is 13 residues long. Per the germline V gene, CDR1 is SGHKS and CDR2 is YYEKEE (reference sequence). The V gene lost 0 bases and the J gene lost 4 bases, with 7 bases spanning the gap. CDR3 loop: CASSLEGLTEAFF. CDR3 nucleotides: TGTGCCAGCAGCTTGGAAGGCCTCACTGAAGCTTTCTTT.

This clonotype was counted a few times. The CDR3 DNA reads TGTGCCAGCAACCAGGCTAGCGGGGGGGCCGGTGGCACAGATACGCAGTATTTT. Its protein is CASNQASGGAGGTDTQYF. J is TRBJ2-3 and V is TRBV7-9; 12 bases match TRBD2. CDR1 and CDR2 (germline): SEHNR, FQNEAQ (reference sequence). The V segment lost 7 bases and the J segment 1 base; nucleotides outside the gene matches: 12. The CDR3 is 18 amino acids.

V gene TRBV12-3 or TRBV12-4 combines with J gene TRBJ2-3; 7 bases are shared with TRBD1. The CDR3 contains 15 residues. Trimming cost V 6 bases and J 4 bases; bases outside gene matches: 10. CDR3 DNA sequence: TGTGCCAGCAGGGCCAAGGGACAGACCTCAGATACGCAGTATTTT. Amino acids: CASRAKGQTSDTQYF.

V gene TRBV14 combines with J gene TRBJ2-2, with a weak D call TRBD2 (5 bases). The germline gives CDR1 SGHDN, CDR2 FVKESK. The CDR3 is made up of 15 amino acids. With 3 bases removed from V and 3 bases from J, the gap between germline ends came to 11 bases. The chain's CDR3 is CASSQQTIDTGELFF. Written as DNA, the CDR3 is TGTGCCAGCAGCCAGCAGACTATTGACACCGGGGAGCTGTTTTTT. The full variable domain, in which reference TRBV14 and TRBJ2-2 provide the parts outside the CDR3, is EAGVTQFPSHSVIEKGQTVTLRCDPISGHDNLYWYRRVMGKEIKFLLHFVKESKQDESGMPNNRFLAERTGGTYSTLKVQPAELEDSGVYFCASSQQTIDTGELFFGEGSRLTVL.

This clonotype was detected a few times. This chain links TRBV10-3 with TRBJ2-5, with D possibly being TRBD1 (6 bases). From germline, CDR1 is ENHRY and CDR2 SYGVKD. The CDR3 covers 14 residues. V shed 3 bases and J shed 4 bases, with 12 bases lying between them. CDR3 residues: CAISDRGFSETQYF. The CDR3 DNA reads TGTGCCATCAGTGACAGGGGATTTTCAGAGACCCAGTACTTC.

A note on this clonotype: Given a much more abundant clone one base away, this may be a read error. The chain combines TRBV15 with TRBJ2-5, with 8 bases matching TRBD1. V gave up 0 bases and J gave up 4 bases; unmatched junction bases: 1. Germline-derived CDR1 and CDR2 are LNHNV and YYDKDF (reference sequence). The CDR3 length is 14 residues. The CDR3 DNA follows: TGTGCCACCAGCAGAGACAGGGGGCGAGAGACCCAGTACTTC. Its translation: CATSRDRGRETQYF.

DNA for the CDR3: TGTGCCAGCTTCGGCGGGGGGGCGAGTAAAGAGACCCAGTACTTC. Translating gives CASFGGGASKETQYF. This chain joins TRBV12-3 or TRBV12-4 and TRBJ2-5; 9 bases line up with TRBD2. CDR3 length equals 15 residues. Trimming at V came to 8 bases and at J to 3 bases, leaving 10 bases not matched to a gene.

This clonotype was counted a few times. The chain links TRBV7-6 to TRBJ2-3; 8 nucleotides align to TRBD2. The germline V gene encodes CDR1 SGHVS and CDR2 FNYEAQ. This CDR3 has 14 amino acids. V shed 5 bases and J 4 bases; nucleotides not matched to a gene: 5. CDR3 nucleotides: TGTGCCAGCAGCCCGGGGGGGCCCCCAGATACGCAGTATTTT. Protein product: CASSPGGPPDTQYF.

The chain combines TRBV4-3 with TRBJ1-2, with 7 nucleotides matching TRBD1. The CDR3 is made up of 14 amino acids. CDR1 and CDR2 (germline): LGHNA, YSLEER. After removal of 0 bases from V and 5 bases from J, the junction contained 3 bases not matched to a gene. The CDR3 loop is CASSQEVGQYGYTF. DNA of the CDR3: TGCGCCAGCAGCCAAGAAGTGGGACAGTATGGCTACACCTTC.

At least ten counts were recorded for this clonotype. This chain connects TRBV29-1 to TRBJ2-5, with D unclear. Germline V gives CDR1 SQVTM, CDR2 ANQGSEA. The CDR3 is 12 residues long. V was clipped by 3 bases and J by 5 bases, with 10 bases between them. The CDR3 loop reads CSVDPLQETQYF. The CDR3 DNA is TGCAGCGTTGACCCACTCCAGGAGACCCAGTACTTC.